These 23 T cell receptor beta chains came from one sample sequenced in a study of preoperative IRX-2 immunotherapy in early breast cancer. The repertoire was sequenced with immunoSEQ multiplex PCR; TCRdb's copy has only in-frame clones and lacks some. The sample lists approximately 38,000 clones; roughly four fifths were seen once. The treatment here: preoperative locoregional IRX-2 cytokine immunotherapy. Material: lymph node tissue, obtained after IRX-2 immunotherapy. Receptor source: a human donor with breast cancer.

The chain carries TRBV9 and TRBJ2-7; TRBD1 agrees at 7 bases. CDR1 SGDLS and CDR2 YYNGEE come from the germline V gene. V lost 6 bases and J lost 7; bases outside the gene matches: 7. The CDR3 spans 12 residues. The CDR3 nucleotides are TGTGCCAGCACGAGACAGGGCCTGGAGCAGTACTTC. This encodes CASTRQGLEQYF.

V usage is TRBV11-3 and J usage is TRBJ1-4; D gene ambiguous. The germline gives CDR1 SGHNT, CDR2 YENEEA. The CDR3 is 18 residues long. V was clipped by 5 bases and J by 3 bases, with 22 bases between them. This CDR3 is CASSLVVAPGKANEKLFF. In nucleotides, the CDR3 is TGTGCCAGCAGCCTAGTAGTAGCGCCGGGGAAGGCTAATGAAAAACTGTTTTTT.

This clone was recorded once. The rearrangement uses TRBV6-7 and TRBJ2-1; maybe TRBD1 (6 bases). TRBV6-7 is placed among ORFs of uncertain function. The CDR3 runs 13 residues. V was pared by 7 bases and J by 6 bases, with 13 bases between. The CDR3 spells CASNKQGVNEQFF. The DNA for the CDR3 is TGTGCCAGCAATAAACAGGGAGTCAATGAGCAGTTCTTC.

The chain joins TRBV23-1 to TRBJ1-5, with D perhaps matching TRBD1 (6 bases). TRBV23-1 is noted as an ORF with a role that remains uncertain. This CDR3 has 14 amino acids. V was trimmed by 6 bases and J by 3 bases, leaving 12 bases between them. In DNA, the CDR3 is TGCGCCAGCAGCAAGAGACAGGACAATCAGCCCCAGCATTTT. The encoded protein is CASSKRQDNQPQHF.

The chain employs TRBV7-4 and TRBJ2-3; D is possibly TRBD1 (6 bases). The CDR3 extends over 15 amino acids. V lost 5 bases to trimming and J lost 2 bases, with 14 bases between them. Germline V gives CDR1 SGHVT, CDR2 SQSDAQ. The CDR3 loop reads CASSRGQPATDTQYF. The CDR3 DNA is TGTGCCAGCAGCCGAGGACAGCCGGCCACAGATACGCAGTATTTT. Variable domain in full (rest from reference TRBV7-4 and TRBJ2-3): GAGVSQSPRYKVAKRGRDVALRCDSISGHVTLYWYRQTLGQGSEVLTYSQSDAQRDKSGRPSGRFSAERPERSVSTLKIQRTEQGDSAVYLCASSRGQPATDTQYFGPGTRLTVL.

The CDR3 loop reads CASSLDSGQAFRNTIYF. The CDR3 region has the DNA TGCGCCAGCAGCTTAGACTCGGGACAGGCGTTCAGAAACACCATATATTTT. J is TRBJ1-3 and V is TRBV10-2, with 8 bases aligning to TRBD1. Germline CDR1 is WSHSY and CDR2 is SAAADI. This CDR3 has 17 residues. Trimming at V came to 6 bases and at J to 5 bases, leaving 15 bases not matched to a gene.

In DNA, the CDR3 is TGTGCCAGCAGTTTGCAGCTAGGGGGTCAGCCCCAGCATTTT. Protein product: CASSLQLGGQPQHF. The chain recombines TRBV28 with TRBJ1-5, with a weak D call TRBD1 (6 bases). This CDR3 spans 14 amino acids. Trimming took off 3 bases at V and 6 bases at J, with 12 bases between the two ends. Germline values: CDR1 MDHEN, CDR2 SYDVKM.

The CDR3 region is CASSPPAGGQRTEAFF. The CDR3 DNA sequence: TGTGCCAGCTCACCACCGGCAGGGGGCCAGCGAACTGAAGCTTTCTTT. The gene calls are TRBV18 and TRBJ1-1, with 8 positions matching TRBD1. With 0 bases clipped from V and 5 bases from J, the junction kept 8 bases outside the gene matches. From germline, CDR1 is KGHSH and CDR2 LQKENI. CDR3 length: 16 residues.

This clone was observed a few times. The chain is built from TRBV6-8 and TRBJ2-6; D ambiguous. Germline values: CDR1 MNHGY, CDR2 SAAAGT. Deletions cut 5 bases from V and 2 bases from J, with 16 bases between. This CDR3 spans 17 amino acids. The CDR3 loop is CASSLTAHPAGANVLTF. The CDR3 coding sequence is TGTGCCAGCAGTCTCACAGCTCATCCCGCTGGGGCCAACGTCCTGACTTTC.

This clone was seen more than once but under ten times. CDR3 sequence reads: CASSLMTGLTDTQYF. The DNA for the CDR3 is TGTGCCAGCAGCTTGATGACAGGGTTGACAGATACGCAGTATTTT. The gene calls are TRBV11-3 and TRBJ2-3; 7 positions match TRBD1. V gave up 3 bases and J gave up 3 bases; unmatched junction bases: 6. CDR3 length equals 15 residues. Germline CDR1 and CDR2: SGHNT and YENEEA.

V usage is TRBV1 and J usage is TRBJ2-6; TRBD1, the table's D call, was not compared with the DNA. TRBV1 is reported as a pseudogene. This CDR3 region has 17 residues. The CDR3 here is CASSQPSGQGTANVLTF. Here the CDR3 DNA reads TGCGCCAGCAGCCAACCCTCTGGACAGGGGACAGCCAACGTCCTGACTTTC.

This clone was counted a single time. The gene calls are TRBV6-8 and TRBJ2-7, with TRBD1 identical over 9 bases. Trimming removed 8 bases from V and 1 base from J; junction bases left unmatched: 3. The CDR3 runs 13 residues. Per the germline V gene, CDR1 is MNHGY and CDR2 is SAAAGT. The CDR3 nucleotides are TGTGCCAGCGAGGACAGGGGATCCTACGAGCAGTACTTC. It yields the protein CASEDRGSYEQYF.

The genes are TRBV11-3 and TRBJ2-2; 12 nucleotides agree with TRBD1. After removal of 6 bases from V and 6 bases from J, the junction contained 8 bases not matched to a gene. Germline V gives CDR1 SGHNT, CDR2 YENEEA. This CDR3 comprises 16 residues. The CDR3 reads CASRPRGTGGAGELFF. CDR3 nucleotides: TGTGCCAGCAGACCCCGCGGGACAGGGGGCGCCGGGGAGCTGTTTTTT.

Written as DNA, the CDR3 is TGCGCCAGCAGCTTGCCCAGACAGGGAGGAACTGAAGCTTTCTTT. It encodes CASSLPRQGGTEAFF. This chain uses TRBV5-1 with TRBJ1-1; 7 bases agree with TRBD1. In germline, CDR1 is SGHRS, CDR2 YFSETQ. The CDR3 has 15 amino acids. Trimming took 1 base from V and 5 from J; bases not matched to a gene: 8.

The chain joins TRBV6-8 to TRBJ1-2, with TRBD1 matching over 10 bases. V was pared by 10 bases and J by 5 bases, with 7 bases of the junction left unmatched. Per germline, CDR1 MNHGY and CDR2 SAAAGT. The CDR3 consists of 13 residues. The CDR3, as DNA: TGTGCCATGGGGGACAGGGGTTATTATGGCTACACCTTC. Translated: CAMGDRGYYGYTF.

This clone appeared a single time. J is TRBJ1-5 and V is TRBV7-6; 11 bases align to TRBD1. This CDR3 comprises 17 residues. Trimming at V came to 5 bases and at J to 2 bases, leaving 8 bases not matched to a gene. Germline-derived CDR1 and CDR2 are SGHVS and FNYEAQ. The CDR3 is CASSRDRGGNGNQPQHF. As DNA, the CDR3 is TGTGCCAGCAGCCGGGACAGGGGGGGTAACGGCAATCAGCCCCAGCATTTT.

This rearrangement joins TRBV6-8 to TRBJ1-2; D uncertain. From germline, CDR1 is MNHGY and CDR2 SAAAGT. CDR3 length: 12 residues. Trimming cost V 8 bases and J 5 bases, with 12 bases left between them. CDR3 nucleotides: TGTGCCAGCCTTGCTGCGTCGTATGGCTACACCTTC. Its protein product is CASLAASYGYTF.

The chain combines TRBV6-8 with TRBJ1-1, with D hard to call. CDR1 and CDR2 from the germline V gene are MNHGY and SAAAGT. This CDR3 region has 14 residues. V lost 7 bases, J lost 6 bases, and 18 bases lay in between. DNA of the CDR3: TGTGCCAGCACCGAGGCGAGGGATCGCGCTGAAGCTTTCTTT. It yields the protein CASTEARDRAEAFF.

The count of this clone is one. V is TRBV28 and J is TRBJ1-2, with D perhaps matching TRBD1 (5 bases). This CDR3 spans 14 amino acids. Germline loops: CDR1 MDHEN, CDR2 SYDVKM. V lost 10 bases to trimming and J lost 3 bases, with 18 bases between them. The CDR3 nucleotides read TGTGCCATCGATAGGGGAGGGATTCACTATGGCTACACCTTC. Its protein product is CAIDRGGIHYGYTF.

V and J are TRBV6-8 and TRBJ1-2; D is undetermined. This CDR3 contains 13 residues. V was pared by 5 bases and J by 8 bases, with 15 bases between. Germline V gives CDR1 MNHGY, CDR2 SAAAGT. CDR3 nucleotide sequence: TGTGCCAGCAGTAAAGTTGGTTGGTTAGGCTACACCTTC. The encoded protein is CASSKVGWLGYTF.

The sample holds one count of this clone. The V call is TRBV28, the J call TRBJ1-1; TRBD1 might be the D (5 bases). The CDR3 consists of 15 residues. V dropped 2 bases and J dropped 1 base, with 11 bases sitting between them. Germline values: CDR1 MDHEN, CDR2 SYDVKM. The DNA for the CDR3 is TGTGCCAGCAGTTTACCCGGGACTCAGAACACTGAAGCTTTCTTT. Its translation is CASSLPGTQNTEAFF.

This chain joins TRBV6-8 and TRBJ1-5, with TRBD1 matching over 7 bases. The CDR3 extends over 16 amino acids. Germline CDR1 is MNHGY and CDR2 is SAAAGT. The trim removed 6 bases at V and 3 bases at J, leaving 11 bases unmatched. The CDR3 DNA reads TGTGCCAGCAGACAGCTCGGACAGGAGCTCAATCAGCCCCAGCATTTT. Translated, it gives CASRQLGQELNQPQHF.

The rearrangement uses TRBV11-3 and TRBJ1-2; possibly TRBD1 for D (6 bases). CDR3 length: 15 amino acids. Deletions cut 2 bases from V and 0 bases from J, with 10 bases between. CDR1 SGHNT and CDR2 YENEEA come from the germline V gene. The CDR3 bases are TGTGCCAGCAGCTTATTGGGGGCCACTAACTATGGCTACACCTTC. Translating gives CASSLLGATNYGYTF.